The source of this T cell receptor beta chain is a study of blood T cell repertoires in COVID-19. This table comes from immunoSEQ multiplex PCR, and its TCRdb copy is limited to in-frame clones, with some not included. This sample has tens of thousands of clones, with about 81% found just once. After removal of 6 bases from V and 2 bases from J, the junction contained 7 bases not matched to a gene. Germline values: CDR1 WSHSY, CDR2 SAAADI. This CDR3 has 15 amino acids. The specimen sequenced was peripheral blood. The rearrangement uses TRBV10-2 and TRBJ2-3, with 8 positions matching TRBD2. This sequence originates from a human donor in a cohort sampled during active COVID-19. CDR3 loop: CASRNSGAVTDTQYF. CDR3 nucleotide sequence: TGCGCCAGCAGAAATAGCGGGGCCGTCACAGATACGCAGTATTTT.